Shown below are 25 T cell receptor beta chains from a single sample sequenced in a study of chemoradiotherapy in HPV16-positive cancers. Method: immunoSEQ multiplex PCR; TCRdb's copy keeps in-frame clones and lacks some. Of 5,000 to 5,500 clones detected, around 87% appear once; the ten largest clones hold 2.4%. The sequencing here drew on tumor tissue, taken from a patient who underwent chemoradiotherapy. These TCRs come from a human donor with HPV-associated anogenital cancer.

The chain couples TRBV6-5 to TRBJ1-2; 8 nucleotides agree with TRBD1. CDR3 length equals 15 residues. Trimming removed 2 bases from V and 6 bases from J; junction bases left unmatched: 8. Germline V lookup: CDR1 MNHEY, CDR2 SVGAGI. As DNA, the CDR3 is TGTGCCAGCAGTTACCGTACAGGGGGGCGAGATGGCTACACCTTC. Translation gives CASSYRTGGRDGYTF.

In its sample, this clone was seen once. The CDR3 DNA reads as TGTGCCAGCAGTGAATCGGTGTACAATGAGCAGTTCTTC. This encodes CASSESVYNEQFF. The genes are TRBV25-1 and TRBJ2-1; no clear D gene. Germline CDR1 MGHDK, CDR2 SYGVNS. The CDR3 extends over 13 amino acids. Between the trimmed V and J ends, which lost 1 base and 4 bases, there was a span of 5 bases.

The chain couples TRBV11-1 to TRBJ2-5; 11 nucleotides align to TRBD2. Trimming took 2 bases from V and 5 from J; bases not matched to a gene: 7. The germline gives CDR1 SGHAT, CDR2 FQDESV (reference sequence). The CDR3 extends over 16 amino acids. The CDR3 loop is CASSLSSGGAKETQYF. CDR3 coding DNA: TGTGCCAGCAGCTTAAGTAGCGGGGGGGCAAAGGAGACCCAGTACTTC. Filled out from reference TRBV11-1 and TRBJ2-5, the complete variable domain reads EAEVAQSPRYKITEKSQAVAFWCDPISGHATLYWYRQILGQGPELLVQFQDESVVDDSQLPKDRFSAERLKGVDSTLKIQPAELGDSAMYLCASSLSSGGAKETQYFGPGTRLLVL.

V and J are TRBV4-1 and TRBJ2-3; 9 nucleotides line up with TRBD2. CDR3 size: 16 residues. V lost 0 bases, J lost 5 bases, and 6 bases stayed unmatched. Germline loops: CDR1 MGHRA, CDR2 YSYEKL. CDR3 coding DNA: TGCGCCAGCAGCCAAGAAGGGCGGGGGGGTGTAGATACGCAGTATTTT. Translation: CASSQEGRGGVDTQYF.

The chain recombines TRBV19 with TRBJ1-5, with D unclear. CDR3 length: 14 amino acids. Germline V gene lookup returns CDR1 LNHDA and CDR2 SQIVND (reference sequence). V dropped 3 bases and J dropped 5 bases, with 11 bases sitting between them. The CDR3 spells CASSMDGAYQPQHF. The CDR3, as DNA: TGTGCCAGTAGTATGGACGGAGCCTATCAGCCCCAGCATTTT.

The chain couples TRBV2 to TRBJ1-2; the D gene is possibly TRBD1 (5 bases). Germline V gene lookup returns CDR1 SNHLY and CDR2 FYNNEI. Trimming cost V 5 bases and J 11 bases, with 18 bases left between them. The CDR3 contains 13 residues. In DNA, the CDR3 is TGTGCCAGCAGTTTCGGGACCGACGTTTTATACACCTTC. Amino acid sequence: CASSFGTDVLYTF.

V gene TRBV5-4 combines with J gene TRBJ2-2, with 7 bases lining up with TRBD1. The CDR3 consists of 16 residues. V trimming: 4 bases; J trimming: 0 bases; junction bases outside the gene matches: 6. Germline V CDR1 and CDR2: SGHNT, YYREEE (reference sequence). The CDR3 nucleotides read TGTGCCAGCAGCCCCATCGGGACAGCGAACACCGGGGAGCTGTTTTTT. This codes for CASSPIGTANTGELFF.

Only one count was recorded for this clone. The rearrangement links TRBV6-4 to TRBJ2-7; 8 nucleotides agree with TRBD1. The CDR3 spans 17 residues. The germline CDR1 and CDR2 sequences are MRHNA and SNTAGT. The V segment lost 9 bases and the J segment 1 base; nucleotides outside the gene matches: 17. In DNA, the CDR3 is TGTGCCAGGGTGGGGACCGACAGGGGATGGTGGTCCTACGAGCAGTACTTC. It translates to CARVGTDRGWWSYEQYF.

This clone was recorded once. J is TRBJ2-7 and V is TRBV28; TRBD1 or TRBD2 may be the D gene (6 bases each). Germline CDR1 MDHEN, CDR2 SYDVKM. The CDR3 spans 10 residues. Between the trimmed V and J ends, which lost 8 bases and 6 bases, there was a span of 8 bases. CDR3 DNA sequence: TGTGCCAGCGGAGGGGGCGAGCAGTACTTC. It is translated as CASGGGEQYF.

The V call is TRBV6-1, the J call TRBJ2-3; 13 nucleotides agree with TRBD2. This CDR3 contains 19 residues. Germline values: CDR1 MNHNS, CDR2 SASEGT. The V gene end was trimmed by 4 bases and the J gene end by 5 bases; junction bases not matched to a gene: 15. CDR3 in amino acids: CASSAPLAGGPKERDTQYF. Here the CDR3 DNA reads TGTGCCAGCAGTGCCCCACTAGCGGGGGGGCCAAAAGAGAGAGATACGCAGTATTTT.

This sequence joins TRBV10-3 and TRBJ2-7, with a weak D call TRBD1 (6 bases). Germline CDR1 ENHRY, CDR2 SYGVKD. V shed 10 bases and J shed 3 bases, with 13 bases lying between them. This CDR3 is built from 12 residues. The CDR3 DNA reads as TGTGCCACCGGGGTAGGGGGCTACGAGCAGTACTTC. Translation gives CATGVGGYEQYF.

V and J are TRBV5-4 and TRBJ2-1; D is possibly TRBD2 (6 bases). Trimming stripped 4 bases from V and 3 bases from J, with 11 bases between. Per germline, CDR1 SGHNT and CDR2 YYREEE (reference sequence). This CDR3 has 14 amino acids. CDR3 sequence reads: CASSLSGDYNEQFF. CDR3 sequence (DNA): TGTGCCAGCAGCCTTAGCGGCGACTACAATGAGCAGTTCTTC.

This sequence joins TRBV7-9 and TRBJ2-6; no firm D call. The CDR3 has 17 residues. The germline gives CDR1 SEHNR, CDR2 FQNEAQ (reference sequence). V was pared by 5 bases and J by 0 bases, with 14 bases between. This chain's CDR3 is CASSPRNLVSGANVLTF. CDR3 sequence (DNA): TGTGCCAGCAGCCCACGGAACTTAGTCTCTGGGGCCAACGTCCTGACTTTC. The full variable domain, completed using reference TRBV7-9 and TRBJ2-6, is DTGVSQNPRHKITKRGQNVTFRCDPISEHNRLYWYRQTLGQGPEFLTYFQNEAQLEKSRLLSDRFSAERPKGSFSTLEIQRTEQGDSAMYLCASSPRNLVSGANVLTFGAGSRLTVL.

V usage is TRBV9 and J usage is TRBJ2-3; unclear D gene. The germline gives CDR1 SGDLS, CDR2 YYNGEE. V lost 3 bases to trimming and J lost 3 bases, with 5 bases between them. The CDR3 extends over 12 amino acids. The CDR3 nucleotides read TGTGCCAGCAGCGGAAATACAGATACGCAGTATTTT. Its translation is CASSGNTDTQYF.

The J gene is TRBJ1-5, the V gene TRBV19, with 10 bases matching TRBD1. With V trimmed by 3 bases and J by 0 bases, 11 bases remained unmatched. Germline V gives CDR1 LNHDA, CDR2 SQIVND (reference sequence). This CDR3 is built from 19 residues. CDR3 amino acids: CASSIPSGTGAYSNQPQHF. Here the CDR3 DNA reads TGTGCCAGTAGTATTCCCTCCGGGACAGGGGCCTATAGCAATCAGCCCCAGCATTTT. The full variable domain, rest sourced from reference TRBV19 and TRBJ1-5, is DGGITQSPKYLFRKEGQNVTLSCEQNLNHDAMYWYRQDPGQGLRLIYYSQIVNDFQKGDIAEGYSVSREKKESFPLTVTSAQKNPTAFYLCASSIPSGTGAYSNQPQHFGDGTRLSIL.

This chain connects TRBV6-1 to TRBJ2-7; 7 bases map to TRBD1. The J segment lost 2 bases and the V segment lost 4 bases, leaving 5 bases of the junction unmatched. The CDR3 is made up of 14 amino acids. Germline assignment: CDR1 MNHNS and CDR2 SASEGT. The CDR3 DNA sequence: TGTGCCAGCAGTGCCCGACAGGGTACCTACGAGCAGTACTTC. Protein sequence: CASSARQGTYEQYF.

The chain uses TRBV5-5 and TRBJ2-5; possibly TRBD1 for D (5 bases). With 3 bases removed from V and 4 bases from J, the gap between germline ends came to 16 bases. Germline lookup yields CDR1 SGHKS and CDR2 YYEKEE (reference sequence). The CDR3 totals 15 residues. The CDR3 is CASSSVTDSLETQYF. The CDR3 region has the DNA TGTGCCAGCAGCTCCGTAACCGACAGTCTAGAGACCCAGTACTTC.

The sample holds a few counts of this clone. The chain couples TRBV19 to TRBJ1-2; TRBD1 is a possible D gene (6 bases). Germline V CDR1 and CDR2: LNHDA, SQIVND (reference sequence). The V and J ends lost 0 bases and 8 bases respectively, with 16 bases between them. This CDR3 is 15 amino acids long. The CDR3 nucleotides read TGTGCCAGTAGTATAGACCGGACAGCCGCGCGGGGCTACACCTTC. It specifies CASSIDRTAARGYTF.

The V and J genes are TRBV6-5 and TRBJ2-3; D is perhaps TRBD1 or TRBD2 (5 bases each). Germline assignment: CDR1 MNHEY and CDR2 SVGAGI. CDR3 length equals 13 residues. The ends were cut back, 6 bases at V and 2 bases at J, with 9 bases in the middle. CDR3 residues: CASSPGATDTQYF. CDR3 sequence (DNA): TGTGCCAGCAGCCCCGGGGCCACAGATACGCAGTATTTT.

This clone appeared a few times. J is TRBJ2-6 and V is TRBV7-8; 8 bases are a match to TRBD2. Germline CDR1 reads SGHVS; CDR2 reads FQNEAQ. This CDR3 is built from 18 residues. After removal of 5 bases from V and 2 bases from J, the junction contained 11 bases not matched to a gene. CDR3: CASSPGGGRITGANVLTF. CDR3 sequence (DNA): TGTGCCAGCAGCCCCGGGGGGGGACGAATAACTGGGGCCAACGTCCTGACTTTC.

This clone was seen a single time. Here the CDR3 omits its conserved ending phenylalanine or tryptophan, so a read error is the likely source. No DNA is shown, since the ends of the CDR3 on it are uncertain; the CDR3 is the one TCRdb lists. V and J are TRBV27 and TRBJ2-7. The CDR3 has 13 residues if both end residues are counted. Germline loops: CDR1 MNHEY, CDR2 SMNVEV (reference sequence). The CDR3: CASSSYPGPRDCL.

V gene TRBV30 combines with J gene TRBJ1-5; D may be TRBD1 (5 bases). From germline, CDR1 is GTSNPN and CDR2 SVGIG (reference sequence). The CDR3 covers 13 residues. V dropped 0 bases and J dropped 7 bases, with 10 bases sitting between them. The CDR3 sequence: CAWSVGQGQPQHF. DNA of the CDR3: TGTGCCTGGAGTGTCGGCCAGGGACAGCCCCAGCATTTT.

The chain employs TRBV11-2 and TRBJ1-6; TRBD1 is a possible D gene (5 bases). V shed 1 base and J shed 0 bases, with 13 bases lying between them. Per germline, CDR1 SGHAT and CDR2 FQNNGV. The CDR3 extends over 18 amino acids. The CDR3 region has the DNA TGTGCCAGCAGCTTAGCCAGGGAGGATTTCTCCTATAATTCACCCCTCCACTTT. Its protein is CASSLAREDFSYNSPLHF.

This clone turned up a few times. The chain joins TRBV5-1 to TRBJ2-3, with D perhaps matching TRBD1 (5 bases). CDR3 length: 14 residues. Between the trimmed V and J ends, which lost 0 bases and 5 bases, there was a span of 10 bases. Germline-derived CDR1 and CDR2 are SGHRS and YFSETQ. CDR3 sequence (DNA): TGCGCCAGCAGCTTGGCCAGGGCAGAAGATACGCAGTATTTT. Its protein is CASSLARAEDTQYF.

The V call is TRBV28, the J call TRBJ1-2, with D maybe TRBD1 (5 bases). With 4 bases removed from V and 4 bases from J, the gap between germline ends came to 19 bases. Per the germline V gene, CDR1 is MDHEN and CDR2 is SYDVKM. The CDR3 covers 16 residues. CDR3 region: CASSSNPPTVFYGYTF. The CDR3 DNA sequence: TGTGCCAGCAGTTCAAACCCACCGACAGTTTTCTATGGCTACACCTTC.